This record concerns one TCR beta chain sequence. Its specificity is not known. The germline CDR1 and CDR2 sequences are LGHNA and YSLEER. There are 13 residues in the CDR3. The record originates from a study of monozygotic twins with inflammatory bowel disease. Overall study findings and caveats: Among twins, concordant and discordant pairs did not differ in repertoire similarity, possibly from limited power. In the analysis, different T cell subtypes could not be told apart. Patient-specific immunosuppressive treatments may have made repertoires more variable.

During cDNA synthesis, UMIs that each contained a 6-nucleotide sample barcode were added by means of template switching. After re-calling the 5' RACE reads, TCRdb lists one entry per CDR3 protein, DNA absent. This sample contains fewer than 450,000 distinct CDR3 sequences. The source of this sequence is a human donor with ulcerative colitis or Crohn's disease, or a healthy co-twin of an affected twin (not recorded which). The chain combines TRBV4-3 with TRBJ2-2; TCRdb's D gene call, TRBD1, goes unchecked for lack of DNA. Sequencing used blood. The CDR3 loop reads CASSQVRGWELFF.